The entry below gives a single TCR beta chain sequence along with its context. Antigen specificity is unknown. The method was immunoSEQ multiplex PCR; TCRdb's version includes in-frame clones alone and lacks a portion of them. The table has over 35,000 clones, 80% to 90% seen once. The sample comes from a study of STAT5B mutations in CD4+ large granular lymphocyte leukemia. Study-wide points: Main leukemic clonotypes were patient-specific, but around 25% appeared at low frequency elsewhere. Without putative leukemic clones, patient CD4-sorted repertoires remained more clonal than healthy CD4+ repertoires.

The sequenced sample consisted of CD4+ T cells from blood buffy coats. The source is a human donor in good health.

CDR3 in amino acids: CASSDLRDYTEAFF. The CDR3 DNA is TGTGCCAGCAGCGACCTCAGGGACTACACTGAAGCTTTCTTT. V gene TRBV9 combines with J gene TRBJ1-1; the D gene is possibly TRBD1 (5 bases). CDR3 length: 14 amino acids. Germline V gene lookup returns CDR1 SGDLS and CDR2 YYNGEE. V was pared by 3 bases and J by 3 bases, with 12 bases between.